This T cell receptor (beta chain) was captured by sequencing in a study of identical twins. After template switching added a universal primer site, the resulting cDNA carried unique molecular identifiers. TCRdb reprocessed the 5' RACE reads with MiXCR, giving one entry per CDR3 protein. The sample includes 450,000 to 650,000 distinct CDR3 sequences, roughly 9.9% of them seen just once. For this clonotype: Its antigen remains unidentified.

Whole-study findings and limits: Clonotypes of the beta chain that were abundant in cord blood carried fewer insertions (memory repertoires showed none).

The CDR3 is made up of 13 amino acids. Trimming cost V 6 bases and J 5 bases; bases outside gene matches: 5. The same data also went into a second study, on yellow fever vaccine responses in identical twins. From that second work: Twins' vaccine T cell response reportedly seemed partly convergent, partly personalized.

Material: PBMCs. V is TRBV12-3 or TRBV12-4 and J is TRBJ2-7; TRBD1 matches at 9 bases. The sequence came from a woman under 30 in good health. This chain's CDR3 is CASRTDRGDEQYF. The CDR3 bases are TGTGCCAGCAGGACCGACAGGGGGGACGAGCAGTACTTC.